This TCR beta chain was retrieved from a study of blood T cell repertoires in COVID-19. Study summary: Specimens from acute and convalescent COVID-19 originated in the United States, Italy and Spain. PBMCs, B-cell-depleted T cells, or T cells were the source of the cDNA or gDNA that made up the material.

Per the original data handling: How many nucleated cells were present was estimated from reference gene primer amplification. TCRdb keeps only in-frame clones here, not all; method: immunoSEQ multiplex PCR. V, J and clone size derive from that table, while D and trimming were established from the DNA sequence. The sample lists about 90,000 clones, approximately 75% occurring once. Points on this clone: The junction departs from the called germline gene at one end, perhaps through a read error.

This CDR3 contains 14 residues. In germline, CDR1 is SEHNR, CDR2 FQNEAQ (reference sequence). The V gene is TRBV7-9, the J gene TRBJ2-5, with D perhaps TRBD1 (6 bases). The DNA end favors TRBJ2-7, so the J call may be wrong. The receptor's source is a human donor in a cohort sampled during active COVID-19. The sample comprised peripheral blood. This CDR3 reads CASSLAGVAYEQYF. DNA for the CDR3: TGTGCCAGCAGCCTAGCAGGGGTTGCCTACGAGCAGTACTTC.